This T cell receptor beta chain is from a study of prognosis after radiotherapy for stage I lung cancer. Turning to the study itself: Nobody among the patients got concurrent therapy with stereotactic body radiotherapy. General study findings and limits: Shannon entropy (measured after stereotactic body radiation therapy) was lower in patients who went on to develop distant metastases. After stereotactic body radiation therapy, unique TCR clone counts dropped from a median of around 9,500 to 6,500. In the expanded TCR clones, tumor specificity was not determined.

Worth noting for this clonotype: Antigen unknown.

Per germline, CDR1 LNHDA and CDR2 SQIVND (reference sequence). The length of the CDR3 is 11 residues. Trimming removed 6 bases at V and 6 bases at J, with 8 bases between. With two-round multiplex PCR, TCR beta CDR3 sequences were amplified from genomic DNA. First-round PCR employed TRBV- and TRBJ-specific primers for each gene. TCRdb analysed the multiplex PCR reads with MiXCR anew, one entry per CDR3 protein. The table records tens of thousands of distinct CDR3 sequences, more than 20% of them present only once. The clonotype originates from a donor over 45 with non-small cell lung cancer. This chain joins TRBV19 and TRBJ1-2; the D gene is possibly TRBD1 (5 bases). The sample was PBMCs, taken before or after stereotactic body radiation therapy (not recorded which). The DNA for the CDR3 is TGTGCCAGTAGCCGGGGACATGGCTACACCTTC. Amino acids: CASSRGHGYTF. The full variable domain, completed using reference TRBV19 and TRBJ1-2, is DGGITQSPKYLFRKEGQNVTLSCEQNLNHDAMYWYRQDPGQGLRLIYYSQIVNDFQKGDIAEGYSVSREKKESFPLTVTSAQKNPTAFYLCASSRGHGYTFGSGTRLTVV.